The 20 T cell receptor beta chains below come from one sample, sequenced in a study of OX40 agonist ivuxolimab in advanced cancers. Produced via immunoSEQ multiplex PCR; TCRdb's table is partial and in-frame only. There are some 98,000 clones in the sample; over 75% occur only once, and 0.31% lies in the top ten. Sequencing used CD4+ or CD8+ T cells sorted from blood, obtained in a trial of the OX40 agonist ivuxolimab. These receptors came from an adult with an advanced solid tumor such as melanoma, head and neck, liver or kidney cancer.

DNA of the CDR3: TGTGCCAGCAGCTATAGCGAGGGGGGCGGTGGCTACACCTTC. As protein: CASSYSEGGGGYTF. V usage is TRBV7-9 and J usage is TRBJ1-2, with a weak D call TRBD1 (6 bases). In germline, CDR1 is SEHNR, CDR2 FQNEAQ (reference sequence). The V end lost 4 bases, the J end lost 7 bases, and 16 bases lay between the germline ends. The length of the CDR3 is 14 residues.

This chain joins TRBV12-2 and TRBJ1-2; the D segment call TRBD1 is taken from the table without a DNA check. TRBV12-2 is designated a pseudogene. The CDR3 extends over 14 amino acids. The CDR3 DNA sequence: TGTGCAAGTCGCCGTCCCGGGACACTCTATGGCTACACCTTC. This translates into CASRRPGTLYGYTF.

The chain joins TRBV6-1 to TRBJ2-7, with a possible D match to TRBD2 (6 bases). The germline V and J ends were trimmed by 7 bases and 4 bases, with 17 bases remaining between them. CDR3 size: 14 residues. Germline V gives CDR1 MNHNS, CDR2 SASEGT. The CDR3 DNA follows: TGTGCCAGCACTATACGGGACGCGGGATACGAGCAGTACTTC. This encodes CASTIRDAGYEQYF.

In the case of this clone: The junction and the germline gene differ at one end; a read error may be behind it. This chain joins TRBV20-1 and TRBJ1-1; D is uncertain. The CDR3 is 11 residues long. The germline V gene encodes CDR1 DFQATT and CDR2 SNEGSKA (reference sequence). CDR3 protein: CSARDQWKFPF. As DNA, the CDR3 is TGCAGTGCTAGAGATCAGTGGAAGTTCCCTTTT.

This chain connects TRBV11-2 to TRBJ2-3; TRBD2 is a possible D gene (6 bases). Between the trimmed V and J ends, which lost 4 bases and 0 bases, there was a span of 20 bases. CDR3 length equals 18 residues. Germline assignment: CDR1 SGHAT and CDR2 FQNNGV. The CDR3 region is CASSSIPPGGSSTDTQYF. CDR3 bases: TGTGCCAGCAGCTCCATCCCGCCCGGGGGATCAAGCACAGATACGCAGTATTTT.

The rearrangement links TRBV5-1 to TRBJ1-1, with D possibly being TRBD1 (5 bases). Deletions cut 1 base from V and 7 bases from J, with 11 bases between. The length of the CDR3 is 13 residues. CDR1 SGHRS and CDR2 YFSETQ come from the germline V gene. As DNA, the CDR3 is TGCGCCAGCAGCTTGCGGGACGGCCTTGAAGCTTTCTTT. It encodes CASSLRDGLEAFF.

This chain uses TRBV2 with TRBJ1-1; D not certain. The CDR3 loop spans 12 amino acids. V lost 8 bases, J lost 4 bases, and 11 bases lay in between. The germline V gene encodes CDR1 SNHLY and CDR2 FYNNEI. The CDR3 DNA reads TGTGCCAGCGTACTAGGGTCCACTGAAGCTTTCTTT. The encoded protein is CASVLGSTEAFF.

The V gene is TRBV10-2, the J gene TRBJ1-6, with D uncertain. Germline CDR1 is WSHSY and CDR2 is SAAADI. The CDR3 covers 16 residues. The V gene lost 0 bases and the J gene lost 7 bases, with 13 bases spanning the gap. CDR3 sequence (DNA): TGCGCCAGCAGTGAGTCTGAGGTTCGCCCCAATTCACCCCTCCACTTT. Amino acids: CASSESEVRPNSPLHF.

The CDR3 nucleotides read TGTGCCAGCAGCTTGGTTACTGGGTCAGGGGCCAACGTCCTGACTTTC. It is translated as CASSLVTGSGANVLTF. The chain couples TRBV5-6 to TRBJ2-6; D gene unclear. Germline CDR1 SGHDT, CDR2 YYEEEE. The length of the CDR3 is 16 residues. V lost 0 bases to trimming and J lost 4 bases, with 11 bases between them.

The V and J genes are TRBV6-5 and TRBJ1-6; maybe TRBD1 (5 bases). Germline CDR1 MNHEY, CDR2 SVGAGI. The V gene lost 6 bases and the J gene lost 5 bases, with 14 bases spanning the gap. This CDR3 is 15 amino acids long. The CDR3 sequence is CASSRNMGDNSPLHF. The CDR3 region has the DNA TGTGCCAGCAGCCGGAACATGGGGGATAATTCACCCCTCCACTTT.

This sequence joins TRBV11-3 and TRBJ2-3; D might be TRBD1 or TRBD2, each matching 7 bases. The CDR3 is 14 residues long. From germline, CDR1 is SGHNT and CDR2 YENEEA. V lost 3 bases and J 7 bases, leaving 14 bases between the germline ends. CDR3 loop: CASSFRGGGNTQYF. The CDR3 nucleotides are TGTGCCAGCAGCTTCAGGGGGGGCGGAAATACGCAGTATTTT.

The chain uses TRBV5-1 and TRBJ1-2, with a possible D match to TRBD1 (6 bases). V lost 0 bases, J lost 4 bases, and 13 bases lay in between. CDR3 length equals 15 residues. Germline V gives CDR1 SGHRS, CDR2 YFSETQ. CDR3 sequence reads: CASSLDGTTAYGYTF. The CDR3 DNA sequence: TGCGCCAGCAGCTTGGACGGGACAACCGCCTATGGCTACACCTTC.

This CDR3 is CSANPYGELFF. The CDR3 DNA follows: TGCAGTGCTAACCCGTACGGGGAGCTGTTTTTT. V usage is TRBV20-1 and J usage is TRBJ2-2; D call uncertain. V shed 4 bases and J shed 7 bases, with 7 bases lying between them. The CDR3 is 11 amino acids. Germline V gene sequence: CDR1 DFQATT, CDR2 SNEGSKA (reference sequence).

The chain combines TRBV10-2 with TRBJ1-1, with D perhaps TRBD1 (6 bases). The CDR3 spans 14 residues. Germline CDR1 WSHSY, CDR2 SAAADI. V lost 4 bases and J 5 bases, leaving 14 bases between the germline ends. The CDR3 DNA reads as TGCGCCAGCAGTGGTGGAGCGGGACAAACTGAAGCTTTCTTT. Translating gives CASSGGAGQTEAFF.

This chain uses TRBV12-5 with TRBJ2-7; D is perhaps TRBD1 (5 bases). CDR1 is LGHNT and CDR2 is FRNRAP in the germline V gene. The CDR3 spans 12 residues. V lost 5 bases to trimming and J lost 5 bases, with 10 bases between them. CDR3 DNA: TGTGCTAGTGGTCCACAGGCGAACGAGCAGTACTTC. Translated: CASGPQANEQYF. Supplemented by reference TRBV12-5 and TRBJ2-7, the full variable domain reads DARVTQTPRHKVTEMGQEVTMRCQPILGHNTVFWYRQTMMQGLELLAYFRNRAPLDDSGMPKDRFSAEMPDATLATLKIQPSEPRDSAVYFCASGPQANEQYFGPGTRLTVT.

J is TRBJ2-7 and V is TRBV6-1; 8 bases fit TRBD1. CDR3 length: 15 residues. With 5 bases clipped from V and 7 bases from J, the junction kept 13 bases outside the gene matches. Germline values: CDR1 MNHNS, CDR2 SASEGT. DNA of the CDR3: TGTGCCAGCAGTCCGCCGGGAGCAGGGGGCGGAGAGCAGTACTTC. This encodes CASSPPGAGGGEQYF.

The chain combines TRBV25-1 with TRBJ1-4; D unresolved. Between the trimmed V and J ends, which lost 2 bases and 0 bases, there was a span of 13 bases. The CDR3 loop spans 17 amino acids. Germline assignment: CDR1 MGHDK and CDR2 SYGVNS. Here the CDR3 DNA reads TGTGCCAGCAGTGAAAAGCGTACACGCGCAACTAATGAAAAACTGTTTTTT. This sequence encodes CASSEKRTRATNEKLFF.

The V gene is TRBV30, the J gene TRBJ1-2; D is possibly TRBD1 (5 bases). The ends were cut back, 4 bases at V and 9 bases at J, with 12 bases in the middle. The CDR3 has 11 residues. Germline-derived CDR1 and CDR2 are GTSNPN and SVGIG (reference sequence). CDR3 region: CAWNSGISYTF. The CDR3 nucleotides are TGTGCCTGGAATTCAGGGATTAGCTACACCTTC.

This clone appeared a few times. The V call is TRBV28, the J call TRBJ1-4, with 7 bases identical to TRBD1. There are 16 residues in the CDR3. V shed 2 bases, J shed 8 bases, and the junction held 11 bases outside the gene matches. The germline V gene has CDR1 MDHEN and CDR2 SYDVKM. CDR3 DNA: TGTGCCAGCAGTTTAACCCTTCCAGGGGGAAGCGAAAAACTGTTTTTT. It specifies CASSLTLPGGSEKLFF.

V and J are TRBV10-2 and TRBJ1-2; TRBD1 is a possible D gene (5 bases). V was trimmed by 2 bases and J by 6 bases, leaving 10 bases between them. This CDR3 has 13 residues. Germline V gene lookup returns CDR1 WSHSY and CDR2 SAAADI. The CDR3 coding sequence is TGCGCCAGCAGTGAGACGGGGACCCATGGCTACACCTTC. It codes for CASSETGTHGYTF.